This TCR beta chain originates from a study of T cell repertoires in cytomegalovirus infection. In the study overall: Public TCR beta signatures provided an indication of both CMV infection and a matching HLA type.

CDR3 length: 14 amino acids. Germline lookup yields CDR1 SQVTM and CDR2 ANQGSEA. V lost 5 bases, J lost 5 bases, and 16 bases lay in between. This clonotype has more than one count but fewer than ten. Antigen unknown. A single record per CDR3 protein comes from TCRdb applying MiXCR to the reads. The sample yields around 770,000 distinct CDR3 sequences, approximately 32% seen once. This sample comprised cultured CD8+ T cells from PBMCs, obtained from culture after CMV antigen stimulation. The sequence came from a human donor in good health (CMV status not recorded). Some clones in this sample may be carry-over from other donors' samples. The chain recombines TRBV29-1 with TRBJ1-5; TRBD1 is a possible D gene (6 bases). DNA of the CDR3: TGCAGCGTTCCCGGGACAAGGATACATCAGCCCCAGCATTTT. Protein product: CSVPGTRIHQPQHF. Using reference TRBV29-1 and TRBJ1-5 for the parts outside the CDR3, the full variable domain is SAVISQKPSRDICQRGTSLTIQCQVDSQVTMMFWYRQQPGQSLTLIATANQGSEATYESGFVIDKFPISRPNLTFSTLTVSNMSPEDSSIYLCSVPGTRIHQPQHFGDGTRLSIL.